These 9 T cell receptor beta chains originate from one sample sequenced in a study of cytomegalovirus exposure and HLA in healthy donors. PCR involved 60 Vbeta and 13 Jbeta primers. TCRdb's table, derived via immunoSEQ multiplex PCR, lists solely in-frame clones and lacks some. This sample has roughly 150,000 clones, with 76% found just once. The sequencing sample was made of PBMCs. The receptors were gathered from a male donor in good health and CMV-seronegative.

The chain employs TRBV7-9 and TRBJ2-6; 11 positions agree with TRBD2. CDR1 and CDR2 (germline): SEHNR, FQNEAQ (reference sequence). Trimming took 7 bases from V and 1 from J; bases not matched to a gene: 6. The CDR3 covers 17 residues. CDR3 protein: CASIPGLAASGANVLTF. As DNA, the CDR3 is TGTGCCAGCATCCCGGGACTAGCGGCATCTGGGGCCAACGTCCTGACTTTC.

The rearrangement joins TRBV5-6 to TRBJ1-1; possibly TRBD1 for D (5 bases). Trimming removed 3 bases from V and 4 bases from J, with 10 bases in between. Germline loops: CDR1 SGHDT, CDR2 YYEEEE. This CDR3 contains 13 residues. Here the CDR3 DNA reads TGTGCCAGCAGCTCACCGGGGGTCACTGAAGCTTTCTTT. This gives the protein CASSSPGVTEAFF.

CDR3 coding DNA: TGTGCCTCCAGCGAGACCTACTACGAGCAGTACTTC. Protein: CASSETYYEQYF. V and J are TRBV28 and TRBJ2-7, with D unclear. CDR3 length equals 12 residues. The germline V gene encodes CDR1 MDHEN and CDR2 SYDVKM. Trimming pared 11 bases from V and 3 bases from J, leaving 14 bases between.

CDR3 in DNA: TGTGCCACCAGCAGAGGCCGCGGACTAGCGGCTAAAGGCTCCTACAATGAGCAGTTCTTC. Translation gives CATSRGRGLAAKGSYNEQFF. The chain joins TRBV15 to TRBJ2-1; 10 nucleotides align to TRBD2. V lost 1 base and J lost 0; bases outside the gene matches: 12. Germline lookup yields CDR1 LNHNV and CDR2 YYDKDF (reference sequence). The CDR3 spans 20 residues.

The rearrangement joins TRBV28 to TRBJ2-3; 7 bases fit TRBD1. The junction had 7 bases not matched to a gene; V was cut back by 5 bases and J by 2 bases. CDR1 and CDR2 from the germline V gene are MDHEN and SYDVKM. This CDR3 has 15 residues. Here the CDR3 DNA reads TGTGCCAGCAGTCATATGACAGGGCACACAGATACGCAGTATTTT. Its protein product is CASSHMTGHTDTQYF. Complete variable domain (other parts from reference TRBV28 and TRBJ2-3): DVKVTQSSRYLVKRTGEKVFLECVQDMDHENMFWYRQDPGLGLRLIYFSYDVKMKEKGDIPEGYSVSREKKERFSLILESASTNQTSMYLCASSHMTGHTDTQYFGPGTRLTVL.

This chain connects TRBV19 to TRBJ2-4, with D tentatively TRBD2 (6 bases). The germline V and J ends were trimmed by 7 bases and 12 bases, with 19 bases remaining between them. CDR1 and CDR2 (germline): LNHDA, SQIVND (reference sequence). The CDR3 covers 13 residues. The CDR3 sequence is CASTPSGETSQYF. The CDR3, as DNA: TGTGCCAGTACCCCCTCGGGGGAAACCTCTCAGTACTTC. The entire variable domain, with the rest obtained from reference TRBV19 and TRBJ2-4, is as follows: DGGITQSPKYLFRKEGQNVTLSCEQNLNHDAMYWYRQDPGQGLRLIYYSQIVNDFQKGDIAEGYSVSREKKESFPLTVTSAQKNPTAFYLCASTPSGETSQYFGAGTRLSVL.

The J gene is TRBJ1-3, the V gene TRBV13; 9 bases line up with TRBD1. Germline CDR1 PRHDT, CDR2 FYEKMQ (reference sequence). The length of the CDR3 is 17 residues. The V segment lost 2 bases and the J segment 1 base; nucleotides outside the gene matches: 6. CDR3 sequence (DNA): TGTGCCAGCAGCTTATCTTGGGGACAGGGTTCTGGAAACACCATATATTTT. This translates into CASSLSWGQGSGNTIYF. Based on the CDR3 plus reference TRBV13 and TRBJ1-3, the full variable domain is AAGVIQSPRHLIKEKRETATLKCYPIPRHDTVYWYQQGPGQDPQFLISFYEKMQSDKGSIPDRFSAQQFSDYHSELNMSSLELGDSALYFCASSLSWGQGSGNTIYFGEGSWLTVV.

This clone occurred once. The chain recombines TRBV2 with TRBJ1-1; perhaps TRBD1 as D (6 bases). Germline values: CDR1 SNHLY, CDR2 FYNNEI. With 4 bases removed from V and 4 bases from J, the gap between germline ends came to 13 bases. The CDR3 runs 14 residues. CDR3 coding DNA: TGTGCCAGCAGTGGGGACATAGGTGCCACTGAAGCTTTCTTT. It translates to CASSGDIGATEAFF.

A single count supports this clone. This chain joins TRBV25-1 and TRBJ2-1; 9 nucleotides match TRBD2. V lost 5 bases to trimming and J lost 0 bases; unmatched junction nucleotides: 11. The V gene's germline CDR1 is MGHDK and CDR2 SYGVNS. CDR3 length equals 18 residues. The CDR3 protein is CASSRRGLSGSSYNEQFF. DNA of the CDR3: TGTGCCAGCAGTAGGAGGGGCCTTAGCGGGAGCTCCTACAATGAGCAGTTCTTC.